This T cell receptor (beta chain) was captured by sequencing in a study of cytomegalovirus exposure and HLA in healthy donors. The V and J ends lost 6 bases and 4 bases, in that order; junction bases with no gene match: 12. This CDR3 is 16 amino acids long. Looked up from germline, CDR1 is GTSNPN and CDR2 is SVGIG (reference sequence). On this clone: The antigen is not known.

Study-level findings and limits: As a later analysis showed, a missense DCLRE1C variant was linked to trimming of TCR beta V- and J-genes. In an earlier analysis, productive rearrangement rates for most beta V segments clustered near 87% or 30%.

A multiplex PCR was run with 60 Vbeta primers and 13 Jbeta primers. TCRdb keeps only in-frame clones here, not all; method: immunoSEQ multiplex PCR. The sample lists 90,000 to 140,000 clones; around 78% were seen once. The donors were healthy bone marrow donors. The sample was PBMCs. The chain carries TRBV30 and TRBJ1-6; 7 nucleotides match TRBD1. The TCR originated in a male donor in good health and CMV-seronegative. The CDR3 nucleotides read TGTGCCTGCAAAAAAGGGACAGTATTATATAATTCACCCCTCCACTTT. Amino acids: CACKKGTVLYNSPLHF.